The rows below give T cell receptor beta chains drawn from one sample of a study of cytomegalovirus exposure and HLA in healthy donors. Sequenced by immunoSEQ multiplex PCR; TCRdb stores in-frame clones only, minus some. The sample shows roughly 140,000 clones, around 79% of them seen only once. The sample taken for sequencing was PBMCs. The receptors come from a woman younger than 45 in good health and CMV-seronegative. CDR3s include the opening cysteine and the closing phenylalanine or tryptophan. The order of the fields is clone size, V gene, D gene, J gene, CDR3 protein, CDR3 DNA. D genes are given only for firm matches. Clone size is given for some rows only: seen once, a few or many times, or a class if the clone is expanded.

abundance: once
v_gene: TRBV29-1
d_gene: TRBD1
j_gene: TRBJ2-2
CDR3aa: CSVERTGTITGELFF
CDR3nt: TGCAGCGTTGAGAGGACAGGAACGATCACCGGGGAGCTGTTTTTT

abundance: .
v_gene: TRBV5-1
d_gene: TRBD1
j_gene: TRBJ2-6
CDR3aa: CASSKRDSSANSGANVLTF
CDR3nt: TGCGCCAGCAGCAAGAGGGACAGCAGCGCTAATTCTGGGGCCAACGTCCTGACTTTC

abundance: .
v_gene: TRBV5-1
d_gene: TRBD1
j_gene: TRBJ1-3
CDR3aa: CASSPGQGAGGNTIYF
CDR3nt: TGCGCCAGCAGCCCCGGACAGGGGGCAGGTGGAAACACCATATATTTT

abundance: .
v_gene: TRBV5-6
d_gene: TRBD1
j_gene: TRBJ1-2
CDR3aa: CASSFPRGHGYTF
CDR3nt: TGTGCCAGCAGCTTTCCCAGGGGGCATGGCTACACCTTC

abundance: .
v_gene: TRBV18
d_gene: TRBD1
j_gene: TRBJ1-4
CDR3aa: CASSQMPGTGSEKLFF
CDR3nt: TGTGCCAGCTCCCAGATGCCCGGGACAGGGTCTGAAAAACTGTTTTTT

abundance: .
v_gene: TRBV5-4
d_gene: .
j_gene: TRBJ2-2
CDR3aa: CASSTGQKHSTGELFF
CDR3nt: TGTGCCAGCAGCACCGGACAGAAGCATTCCACCGGGGAGCTGTTTTTT

abundance: few
v_gene: TRBV7-2
d_gene: .
j_gene: TRBJ1-2
CDR3aa: CASSNSYGYTF
CDR3nt: TGTGCCAGCAGCAACAGCTATGGCTACACCTTC

abundance: .
v_gene: TRBV9
d_gene: .
j_gene: TRBJ1-3
CDR3aa: CASSVATGSGNTIYF
CDR3nt: TGTGCCAGCAGCGTCGCGACAGGCTCTGGAAACACCATATATTTT

abundance: .
v_gene: TRBV6-5
d_gene: TRBD1
j_gene: TRBJ1-1
CDR3aa: CASSYDRVVTEAFF
CDR3nt: TGTGCCAGCAGTTATGACAGGGTAGTAACTGAAGCTTTCTTT

abundance: .
v_gene: TRBV7-2
d_gene: .
j_gene: TRBJ1-1
CDR3aa: CASRETPNTEAFF
CDR3nt: TGTGCCAGCAGAGAGACTCCGAACACTGAAGCTTTCTTT

abundance: .
v_gene: TRBV18
d_gene: .
j_gene: TRBJ1-1
CDR3aa: CASSPPWRAGTEAFF
CDR3nt: TGTGCCAGCTCACCACCGTGGAGGGCAGGGACTGAAGCTTTCTTT

abundance: .
v_gene: TRBV7-6
d_gene: TRBD2
j_gene: TRBJ2-3
CDR3aa: CASSLGPSGGSDTQYF
CDR3nt: TGTGCCAGCAGCTTAGGTCCTAGCGGGGGGAGTGATACGCAGTATTTT

abundance: .
v_gene: TRBV18
d_gene: TRBD1
j_gene: TRBJ1-3
CDR3aa: CASSPKTGGGNTIYF
CDR3nt: TGTGCCAGCTCACCAAAAACAGGGGGCGGAAACACCATATATTTT

abundance: .
v_gene: TRBV7-9
d_gene: TRBD1
j_gene: TRBJ1-1
CDR3aa: CASSSQRDRGTEAFF
CDR3nt: TGTGCCAGCAGCTCCCAACGGGACAGGGGGACTGAAGCTTTCTTT

abundance: .
v_gene: TRBV11-2
d_gene: .
j_gene: TRBJ2-1
CDR3aa: CASSSVRGINEQFF
CDR3nt: TGTGCCAGCAGCTCTGTTCGAGGAATCAATGAGCAGTTCTTC

abundance: .
v_gene: TRBV7-9
d_gene: .
j_gene: TRBJ1-2
CDR3aa: CASSLTGASYGYTF
CDR3nt: TGTGCCAGCAGCTTAACTGGGGCGAGTTATGGCTACACCTTC

abundance: .
v_gene: TRBV5-4
d_gene: TRBD1
j_gene: TRBJ1-2
CDR3aa: CASSPGGQGINYGYTF
CDR3nt: TGTGCCAGCAGCCCGGGGGGACAGGGGATTAACTATGGCTACACCTTC

abundance: .
v_gene: TRBV7-9
d_gene: .
j_gene: TRBJ1-2
CDR3aa: CASSLGQNYGYTF
CDR3nt: TGTGCCAGCAGCTTGGGGCAGAACTATGGCTACACCTTC

abundance: .
v_gene: TRBV10-2
d_gene: TRBD1
j_gene: TRBJ2-7
CDR3aa: CASSEFLTGASEQYF
CDR3nt: TGCGCCAGCAGTGAGTTTTTGACAGGGGCGTCCGAGCAGTACTTC

abundance: .
v_gene: TRBV6-5
d_gene: .
j_gene: TRBJ2-4
CDR3aa: CASSYSEGNIQYF
CDR3nt: TGTGCCAGCAGTTACTCGGAGGGAAACATTCAGTACTTC

abundance: .
v_gene: TRBV30
d_gene: TRBD1
j_gene: TRBJ2-7
CDR3aa: CAWRGQGARKPDEQYF
CDR3nt: TGTGCCTGGAGAGGGCAGGGGGCGCGTAAGCCGGACGAGCAGTACTTC

abundance: .
v_gene: TRBV27
d_gene: TRBD2
j_gene: TRBJ2-1
CDR3aa: CASSSGYSGGAVEQFF
CDR3nt: TGTGCCAGCAGTTCAGGTTATAGCGGGGGGGCGGTTGAGCAGTTCTTC

abundance: .
v_gene: TRBV7-9
d_gene: TRBD1
j_gene: TRBJ2-5
CDR3aa: CASSYDRAKETQYF
CDR3nt: TGTGCCAGCAGCTACGACAGGGCCAAAGAGACCCAGTACTTC

abundance: few
v_gene: TRBV9
d_gene: TRBD1
j_gene: TRBJ2-7
CDR3aa: CASSRDSSYEQYF
CDR3nt: TGTGCCAGCAGCCGGGACAGCTCCTACGAGCAGTACTTC

abundance: .
v_gene: TRBV15
d_gene: TRBD1
j_gene: TRBJ1-2
CDR3aa: CATSRDGVQGQGKGYTF
CDR3nt: TGTGCCACCAGCAGAGATGGAGTTCAGGGACAGGGGAAGGGCTACACCTTC

abundance: .
v_gene: TRBV5-1
d_gene: TRBD2
j_gene: TRBJ2-3
CDR3aa: CASSFGISGGGTDTQYF
CDR3nt: TGCGCCAGCAGCTTCGGGATTAGCGGGGGGGGCACAGATACGCAGTATTTT

abundance: .
v_gene: TRBV5-4
d_gene: .
j_gene: TRBJ1-1
CDR3aa: CASSFVNSRSEAFF
CDR3nt: TGTGCCAGCAGCTTTGTAAACAGCAGGTCTGAAGCTTTCTTT

abundance: .
v_gene: TRBV7-9
d_gene: .
j_gene: TRBJ1-2
CDR3aa: CASSLGSSPDGHNYGYTF
CDR3nt: TGTGCCAGCAGCTTAGGGTCTAGCCCGGACGGGCATAACTATGGCTACACCTTC

abundance: .
v_gene: TRBV11-2
d_gene: .
j_gene: TRBJ2-7
CDR3aa: CASSSLSGIYEQYF
CDR3nt: TGTGCCAGCAGCTCCCTTTCAGGGATCTACGAGCAGTACTTC